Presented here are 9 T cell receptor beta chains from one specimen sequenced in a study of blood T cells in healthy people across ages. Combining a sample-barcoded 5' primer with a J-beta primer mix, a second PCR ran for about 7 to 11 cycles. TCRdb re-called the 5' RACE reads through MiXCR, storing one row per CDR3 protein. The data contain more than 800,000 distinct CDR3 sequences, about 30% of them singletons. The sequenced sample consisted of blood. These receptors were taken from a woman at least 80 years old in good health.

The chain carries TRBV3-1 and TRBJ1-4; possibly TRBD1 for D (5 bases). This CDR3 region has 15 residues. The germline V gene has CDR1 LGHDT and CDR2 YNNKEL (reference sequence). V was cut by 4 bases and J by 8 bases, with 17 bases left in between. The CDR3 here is CASSRTWTRVEKLFF. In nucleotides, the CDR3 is TGTGCCAGCAGCCGAACCTGGACACGCGTCGAAAAACTGTTTTTT. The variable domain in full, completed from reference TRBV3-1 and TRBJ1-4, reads DTAVSQTPKYLVTQMGNDKSIKCEQNLGHDTMYWYKQDSKKFLKIMFSYNNKELIINETVPNRFSPKSPDKAHLNLHINSLELGDSAVYFCASSRTWTRVEKLFFGSGTQLSVL.

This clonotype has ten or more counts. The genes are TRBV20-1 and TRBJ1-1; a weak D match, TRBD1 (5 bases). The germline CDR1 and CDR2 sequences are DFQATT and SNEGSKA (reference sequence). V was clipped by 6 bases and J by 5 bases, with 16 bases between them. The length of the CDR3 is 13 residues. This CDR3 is CSAHTPGWTEAFF. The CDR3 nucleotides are TGCAGTGCCCATACGCCAGGGTGGACTGAAGCTTTCTTT.

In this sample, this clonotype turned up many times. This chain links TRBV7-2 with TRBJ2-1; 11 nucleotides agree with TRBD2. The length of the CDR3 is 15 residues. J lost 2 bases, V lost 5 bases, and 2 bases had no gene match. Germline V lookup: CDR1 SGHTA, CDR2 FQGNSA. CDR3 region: CASSVSGGAYNEQFF. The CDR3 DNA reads TGTGCCAGCAGCGTTAGCGGGGGGGCCTACAATGAGCAGTTCTTC.

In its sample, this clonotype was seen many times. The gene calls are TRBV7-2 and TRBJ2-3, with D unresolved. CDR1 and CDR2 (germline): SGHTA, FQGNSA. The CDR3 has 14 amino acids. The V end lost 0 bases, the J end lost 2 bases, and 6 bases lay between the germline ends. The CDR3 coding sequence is TGTGCCAGCAGCTTAGCGTTAGCCACAGATACGCAGTATTTT. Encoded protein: CASSLALATDTQYF.

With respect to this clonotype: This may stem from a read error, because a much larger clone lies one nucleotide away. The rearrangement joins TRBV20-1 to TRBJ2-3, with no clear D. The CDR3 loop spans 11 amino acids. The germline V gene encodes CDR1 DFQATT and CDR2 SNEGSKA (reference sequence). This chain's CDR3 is CTGGLVGTQYF. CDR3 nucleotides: TGCACCGGTGGGCTAGTTGGTACGCAGTATTTT.

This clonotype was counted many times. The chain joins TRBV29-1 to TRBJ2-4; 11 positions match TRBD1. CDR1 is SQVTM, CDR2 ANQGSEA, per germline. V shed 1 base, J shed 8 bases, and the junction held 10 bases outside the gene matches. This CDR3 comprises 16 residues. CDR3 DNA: TGCAGCGTTGAAGGTCCGGACAGGGGGCCGAGATACATTCAGTACTTC. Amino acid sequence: CSVEGPDRGPRYIQYF.

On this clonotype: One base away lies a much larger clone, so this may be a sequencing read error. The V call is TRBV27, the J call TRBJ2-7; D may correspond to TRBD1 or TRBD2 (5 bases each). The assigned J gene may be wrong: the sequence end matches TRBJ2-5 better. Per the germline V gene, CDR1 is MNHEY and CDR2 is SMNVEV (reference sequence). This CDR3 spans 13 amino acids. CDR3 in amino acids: CAGSGAGRETQYF. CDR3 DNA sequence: TGTGCCGGCAGTGGGGCGGGTAGGGAGACCCAGTACTTC.

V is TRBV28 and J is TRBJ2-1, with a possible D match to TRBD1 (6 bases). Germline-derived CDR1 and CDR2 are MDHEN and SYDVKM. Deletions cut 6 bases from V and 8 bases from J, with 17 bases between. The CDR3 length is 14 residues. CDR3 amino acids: CASSMVTGSHEQFF. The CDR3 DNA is TGTGCCAGCAGCATGGTAACAGGGAGCCATGAGCAGTTCTTC.

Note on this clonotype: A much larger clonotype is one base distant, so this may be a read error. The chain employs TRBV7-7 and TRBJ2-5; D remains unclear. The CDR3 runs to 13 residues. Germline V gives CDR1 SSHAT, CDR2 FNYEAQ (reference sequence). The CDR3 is CASSQDRFNEQYF. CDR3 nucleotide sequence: TGTGCTAGCAGCCAAGACCGGTTCAATGAGCAGTACTTC.